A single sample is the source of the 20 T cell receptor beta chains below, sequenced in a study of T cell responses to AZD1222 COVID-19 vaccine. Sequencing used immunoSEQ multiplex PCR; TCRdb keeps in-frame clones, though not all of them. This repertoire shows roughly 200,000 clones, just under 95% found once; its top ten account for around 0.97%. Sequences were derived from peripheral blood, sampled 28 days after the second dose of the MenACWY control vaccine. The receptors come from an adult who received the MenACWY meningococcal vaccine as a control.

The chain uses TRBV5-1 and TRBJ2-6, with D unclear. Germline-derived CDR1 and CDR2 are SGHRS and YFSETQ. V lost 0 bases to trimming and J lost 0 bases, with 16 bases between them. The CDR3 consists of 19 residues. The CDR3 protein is CASSLGSRGAFSGANVLTF. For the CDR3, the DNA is TGCGCCAGCAGCTTGGGGTCGCGTGGCGCCTTCTCTGGGGCCAACGTCCTGACTTTC.

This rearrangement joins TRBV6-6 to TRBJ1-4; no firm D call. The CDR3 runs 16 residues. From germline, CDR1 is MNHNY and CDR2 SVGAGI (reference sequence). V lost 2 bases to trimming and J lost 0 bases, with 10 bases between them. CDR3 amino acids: CASSYHIAATNEKLFF. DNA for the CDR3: TGTGCCAGCAGTTACCATATAGCAGCAACTAATGAAAAACTGTTTTTT.

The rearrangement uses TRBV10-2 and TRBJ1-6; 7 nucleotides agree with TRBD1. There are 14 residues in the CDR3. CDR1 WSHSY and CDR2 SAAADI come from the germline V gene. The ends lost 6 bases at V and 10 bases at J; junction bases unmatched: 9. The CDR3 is CASRAPGGGSPLHF. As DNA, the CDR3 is TGCGCCAGCAGGGCCCCAGGGGGAGGCTCACCCCTCCACTTT.

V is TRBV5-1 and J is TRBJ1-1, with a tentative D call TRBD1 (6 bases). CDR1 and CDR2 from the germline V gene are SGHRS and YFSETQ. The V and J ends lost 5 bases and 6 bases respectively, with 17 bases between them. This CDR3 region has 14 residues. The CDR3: CASRVSTGRAEAFF. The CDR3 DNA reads TGCGCCAGCAGGGTATCTACAGGGCGCGCTGAAGCTTTCTTT.

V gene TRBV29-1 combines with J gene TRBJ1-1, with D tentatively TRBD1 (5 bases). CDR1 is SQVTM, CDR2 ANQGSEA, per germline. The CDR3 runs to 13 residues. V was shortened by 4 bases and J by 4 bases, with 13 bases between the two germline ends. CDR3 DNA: TGCAGCGTTGTCGTCAGGGCGGCCACTGAAGCTTTCTTT. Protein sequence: CSVVVRAATEAFF.

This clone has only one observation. CDR3 protein: CASSSTGGANTEAFF. The CDR3 nucleotides read TGTGCCAGCAGCTCAACAGGGGGCGCGAACACTGAAGCTTTCTTT. The chain combines TRBV7-2 with TRBJ1-1; 9 bases map to TRBD1. Germline assignment: CDR1 SGHTA and CDR2 FQGNSA. This CDR3 comprises 15 residues. V was clipped by 4 bases and J by 1 base; unmatched bases: 4.

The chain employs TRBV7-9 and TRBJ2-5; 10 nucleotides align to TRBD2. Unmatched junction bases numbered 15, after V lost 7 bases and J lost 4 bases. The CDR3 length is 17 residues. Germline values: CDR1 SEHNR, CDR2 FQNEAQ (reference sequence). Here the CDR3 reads CASTPLRSSGGAETQYF. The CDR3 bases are TGTGCCAGCACCCCCCTCAGATCTAGCGGGGGTGCAGAGACCCAGTACTTC.

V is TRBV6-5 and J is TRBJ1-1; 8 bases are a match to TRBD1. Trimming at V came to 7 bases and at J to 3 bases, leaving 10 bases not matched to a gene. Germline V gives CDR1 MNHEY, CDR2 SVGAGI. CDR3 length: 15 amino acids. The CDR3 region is CASTQRTGWDTEAFF. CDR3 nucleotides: TGTGCCAGCACCCAAAGGACAGGGTGGGACACTGAAGCTTTCTTT.

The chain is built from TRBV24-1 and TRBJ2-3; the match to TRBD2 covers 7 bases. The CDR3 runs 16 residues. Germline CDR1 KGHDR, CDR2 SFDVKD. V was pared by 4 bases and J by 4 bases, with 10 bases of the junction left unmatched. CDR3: CATSDSFGGSADTQYF. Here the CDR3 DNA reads TGTGCCACCAGTGACAGCTTCGGGGGGTCGGCAGATACGCAGTATTTT.

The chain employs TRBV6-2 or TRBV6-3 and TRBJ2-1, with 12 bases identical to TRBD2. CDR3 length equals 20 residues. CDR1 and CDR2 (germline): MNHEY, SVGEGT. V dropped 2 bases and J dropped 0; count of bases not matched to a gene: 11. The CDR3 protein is CASSYGRLAGALSSYNEQFF. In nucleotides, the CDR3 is TGTGCCAGCAGTTACGGGCGACTAGCGGGGGCCCTGAGCTCCTACAATGAGCAGTTCTTC.

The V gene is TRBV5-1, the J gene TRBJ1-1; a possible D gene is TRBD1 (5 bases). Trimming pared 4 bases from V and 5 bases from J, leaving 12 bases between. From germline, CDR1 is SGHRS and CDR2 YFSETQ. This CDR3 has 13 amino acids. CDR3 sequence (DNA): TGCGCCAGCAGCCCATGGGGGGGAACTGAAGCTTTCTTT. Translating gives CASSPWGGTEAFF.

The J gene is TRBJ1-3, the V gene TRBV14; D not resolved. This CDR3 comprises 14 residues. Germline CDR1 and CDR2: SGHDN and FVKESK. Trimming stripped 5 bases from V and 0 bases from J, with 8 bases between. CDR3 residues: CASSAFTSGNTIYF. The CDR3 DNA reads TGTGCCAGCAGCGCATTCACCTCTGGAAACACCATATATTTT.

DNA of the CDR3: TGTGCCAGCATCAGATCATCAGGACAGGCTAATAATTCACCCCTCCACTTT. This gives the protein CASIRSSGQANNSPLHF. This chain joins TRBV2 and TRBJ1-6; 7 nucleotides match TRBD1. Trimming cost V 7 bases and J 5 bases; bases outside gene matches: 14. This CDR3 has 17 amino acids. CDR1 SNHLY and CDR2 FYNNEI come from the germline V gene.

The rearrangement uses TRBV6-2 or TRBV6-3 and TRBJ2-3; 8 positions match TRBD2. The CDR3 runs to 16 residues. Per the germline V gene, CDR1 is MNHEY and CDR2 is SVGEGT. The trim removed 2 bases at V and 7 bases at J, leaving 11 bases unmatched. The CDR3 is CASSYVAGGPRNTQYF. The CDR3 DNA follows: TGTGCCAGCAGTTACGTGGCGGGGGGCCCCCGGAATACGCAGTATTTT.

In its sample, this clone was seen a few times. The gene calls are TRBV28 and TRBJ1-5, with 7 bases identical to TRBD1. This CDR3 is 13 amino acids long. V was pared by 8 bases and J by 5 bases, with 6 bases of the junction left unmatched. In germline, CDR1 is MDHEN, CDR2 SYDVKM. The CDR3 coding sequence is TGTGCCAGCGGACGACAGGGAGATCAGCCCCAGCATTTT. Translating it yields CASGRQGDQPQHF.

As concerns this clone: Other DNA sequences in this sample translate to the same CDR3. For the CDR3, the DNA is TGCGCCAGCAGCTTGGCGGGACAGGGTCGTTCACCCCTCCACTTT. Its translation is CASSLAGQGRSPLHF. The rearrangement uses TRBV5-1 and TRBJ1-6; TRBD1 agrees at 9 bases. CDR3 size: 15 residues. The ends lost 0 bases at V and 9 bases at J; junction bases unmatched: 4. Germline V gene lookup returns CDR1 SGHRS and CDR2 YFSETQ. Full variable domain (remainder filled in from reference TRBV5-1 and TRBJ1-6): KAGVTQTPRYLIKTRGQQVTLSCSPISGHRSVSWYQQTPGQGLQFLFEYFSETQRNKGNFPGRFSGRQFSNSRSEMNVSTLELGDSALYLCASSLAGQGRSPLHFGNGTRLTVT.

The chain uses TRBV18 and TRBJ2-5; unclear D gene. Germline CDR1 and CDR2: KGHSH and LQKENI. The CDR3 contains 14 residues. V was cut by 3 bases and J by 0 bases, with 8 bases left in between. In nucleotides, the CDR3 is TGTGCCAGCTCACCTGGTAGGGACCAAGAGACCCAGTACTTC. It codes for CASSPGRDQETQYF.

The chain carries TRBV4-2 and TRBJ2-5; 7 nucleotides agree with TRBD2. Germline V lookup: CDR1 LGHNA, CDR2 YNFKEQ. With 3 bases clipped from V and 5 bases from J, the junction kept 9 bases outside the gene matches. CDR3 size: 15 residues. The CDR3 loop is CASSQRASGDETQYF. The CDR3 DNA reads TGTGCCAGCAGCCAGAGGGCGAGCGGGGACGAGACCCAGTACTTC.

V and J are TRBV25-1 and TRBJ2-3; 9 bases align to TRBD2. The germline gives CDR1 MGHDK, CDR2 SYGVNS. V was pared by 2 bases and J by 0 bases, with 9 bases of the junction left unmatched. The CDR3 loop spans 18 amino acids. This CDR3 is CASSERQRGAGSTDTQYF. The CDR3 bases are TGTGCCAGCAGTGAACGGCAGCGGGGGGCAGGTAGCACAGATACGCAGTATTTT. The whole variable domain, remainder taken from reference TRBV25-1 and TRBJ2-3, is EADIYQTPRYLVIGTGKKITLECSQTMGHDKMYWYQQDPGMELHLIHYSYGVNSTEKGDLSSESTVSRIRTEHFPLTLESARPSHTSQYLCASSERQRGAGSTDTQYFGPGTRLTVL.

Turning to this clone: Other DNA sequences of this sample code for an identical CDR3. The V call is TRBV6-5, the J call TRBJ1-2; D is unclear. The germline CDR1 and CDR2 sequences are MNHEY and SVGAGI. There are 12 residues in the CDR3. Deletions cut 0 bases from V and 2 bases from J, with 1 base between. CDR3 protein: CASSYSNYGYTF. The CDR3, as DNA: TGTGCCAGCAGTTACTCGAACTATGGCTACACCTTC.